This TCR beta chain was recorded in a study of shared clonotypes between healthy human individuals. Study-level results: Around 5.4% of naive CD4 clonotypes were common to a handful of donors. Generation probabilities were higher for clonotypes shared across all four sorted-subset donors than for unshared ones. Tissue TCR repertoires likely differ from these blood-only repertoires.

As to this clone: Its specificity is unknown.

Generated by immunoSEQ multiplex PCR, the TCRdb table keeps only in-frame clones and is missing some. Here the sample spans just over 2,000,000 clones, less than 95% being singletons. CD8 cells regarded as naive lacked CD45RO, were positively chosen for CCR7, and omitted terminally differentiated effector memory CD45RA+ cells. The donors, healthy adults who were HIV-negative, had experienced no recent acute infections or vaccinations. CDR1 and CDR2 from the germline V gene are LNHNV and YYDKDF (reference sequence). Trimming removed 6 bases from V and 5 bases from J, with 14 bases in between. CDR3 size: 14 residues.

What was sequenced was naive CD8+ T cells sorted from blood. This receptor was taken from a man aged 18 to 30 in good health. The chain couples TRBV15 to TRBJ1-5; D unclear. This CDR3 is CATSPDGEHQPQHF. The DNA for the CDR3 is TGTGCCACCAGTCCTGACGGGGAACATCAGCCCCAGCATTTT.